This record looks at one T cell receptor (beta chain) sequence and its context. This sample is part of a study of T cells after posttransplantation cyclophosphamide. Only in-frame clones appear in the TCRdb table, and some are missing; sequencing was by immunoSEQ multiplex PCR. Counted here are 8,500 to 13,000 clones, roughly 80% occurring once; the ten biggest clones make up 4.5% to 5.5%. Busulfan-fludarabine conditioning, marrow transplant, and cyclophosphamide on days +3 and +4 were administered. The CDR3 covers 15 residues. V lost 3 bases, J lost 0 bases, and 5 bases stayed unmatched. Germline CDR1 and CDR2: GTSNPN and SVGIG (reference sequence).

This receptor was taken from a female patient aged 50-60 years who received an allogeneic stem cell transplant from a related donor, was CMV-positive, and had no GVHD. Some T cells may be provided by the graft donor. Sequences were derived from PBMCs, sampled after allogeneic stem cell transplant with posttransplant cyclophosphamide. The chain has TRBV30 and TRBJ1-5; 7 nucleotides agree with TRBD1. The CDR3 DNA reads as TGTGCCTGGAGACAGGGGCTTAATAGCAATCAGCCCCAGCATTTT. It codes for CAWRQGLNSNQPQHF.